This T cell receptor (beta chain) was found in a study of shared T cell receptors in the human thymus (dated by TCRdb to the early 2020s). Background on the whole study: The study examined how self-reactive, shared T-cell receptor alpha chains are generated in the human thymus.

Note on this clone: The specificity of this receptor is unknown. No quality values exist for individual bases; no much larger clone is one base distant.

Library preparation employed the immunoSEQ multiplex PCR assay. The immuneACCESS repertoire file appears here via TCRdb, limited to in-frame rearrangements. These files lack a portion of the clones; in checked studies, under half of the deficit traces to unresolved V genes, and the cause of the others is not known. This sample lists some 640,000 clones; over 75% were detected once. Just under 0.0095% of the sample goes to the ten largest clones. V and J lose 5 bases and 2 bases, and a span of 22 bases separates them. Sequences SGHRS (CDR1) and YFSETQ (CDR2) are obtained from the germline V gene. The CDR3 contains 17 residues, cysteine and phenylalanine counted. Solely the CDR3 DNA is kept, with 51 bases framed from the first base. Another study also made use of these data, one on human thymus T cells. Drawing on the second study: Immunologically healthy infants undergoing open corrective cardiac surgery for congenital heart defects in Finland were used as donors. Thymus tissue was collected as surgical resects that were removed during corrective cardiac surgery. Biased V and J gene segment usage appeared to be present in both thymic and peripheral blood repertoires. Highly overlapping thymic TCR repertoires among unrelated individuals were reported in the related research. The study used under ten infant thymus samples plus four related peripheral blood samples to characterize TCR alpha and beta repertoires. The infant donors were about 7 to 244 days old, and the cohort included five or six males and a couple of females. Thymocytes were mechanically released from the tissue and were stored as pellets of roughly 9-33 million cells at -70 degrees C. A QIAsymphony instrument was used to extract genomic DNA from frozen cell pellets. The immunoSEQ multiplex PCR assay was used to amplify the TCRB and TCRAD loci from a standardized quantity of quality-controlled genomic DNA. The amplicons covered the V(D)J region and were long enough to include the CDR3 and to identify the V and J genes. Amplicon sequencing was performed on an Illumina platform through the commercial immunoSEQ service. Primer bias and sequencing errors were corrected as previously described, and TCRAD and TCRB definitions were based on the IMGT database. immunoSEQ Analyzer 3.0 and VDJTools were used for repertoire analysis, which covered basic statistics, V/J segment usage, diversity estimates, rarefaction and pairwise overlap. Diversity was estimated with Chao1, ChaoE, Efron-Thisted, Shannon and inverse Simpson indices, and also on datasets down-sampled to the smallest sample. For repertoire overlap, CDR3 nucleotide sequence, V gene and J gene had to match strictly, and clustering was done by Jaccard-based multidimensional scaling. Thymus samples yielded on average approximately 840,000 unique TCRB clonotypes, compared with roughly 80,000 from blood samples.

The sequence joins TRBV5-1 to TRBJ1-2; confidence is insufficient to name the D gene. The sequence derives from a boy less than two years old with a congenital heart defect. Donor details come from another sample of the same person, matched by shared clones. What was sequenced was thymocytes. For the CDR3, the sequence is CASRGFLVGVPNYGYTF. The nucleotide sequence reads as follows: TGCGCCAGCAGGGGGTTTTTGGTCGGGGTTCCCAACTATGGCTACACCTTC.